A single sample is the source of the 27 T cell receptor beta chains below, sequenced in a study of shared clonotypes between healthy human individuals. Method: immunoSEQ multiplex PCR; TCRdb's copy keeps in-frame clones and lacks some. The sample carries approximately 1,500,000 clones, 95% to 99% recorded once. What was sequenced was naive CD4+ T cells sorted from blood. Subset reported: CD45RA+ positively selected. These receptor sequences come from a young man in good health.

In its sample, this clone was seen once. This sample includes further DNA sequences coding for the same CDR3. V is TRBV29-1 and J is TRBJ2-6; D uncertain. Germline-derived CDR1 and CDR2 are SQVTM and ANQGSEA. The V end lost 3 bases, the J end lost 4 bases, and 4 bases lay between the germline ends. CDR3 length: 12 residues. In DNA, the CDR3 is TGCAGCGTTGATTCCGGGGCCAACGTCCTGACTTTC. Its protein is CSVDSGANVLTF.

The chain recombines TRBV10-3 with TRBJ2-2; 7 bases are shared with TRBD2. The CDR3 runs 17 residues. Trimming took 0 bases from V and 1 from J; bases not matched to a gene: 5. Germline CDR1 is ENHRY and CDR2 is SYGVKD. This chain's CDR3 is CAISESGLPGNTGELFF. CDR3 nucleotides: TGTGCCATCAGTGAGTCGGGACTACCCGGGAACACCGGGGAGCTGTTTTTT.

The genes are TRBV11-2 and TRBJ1-5; D remains ambiguous. V lost 1 base to trimming and J lost 1 base, with 8 bases between them. Germline V lookup: CDR1 SGHAT, CDR2 FQNNGV. The CDR3 runs 15 residues. The CDR3 sequence: CASSLGGRSNQPQHF. In DNA, the CDR3 is TGTGCCAGCAGCTTAGGCGGACGGAGCAATCAGCCCCAGCATTTT.

This chain joins TRBV18 and TRBJ2-7, with unresolved D. Per germline, CDR1 KGHSH and CDR2 LQKENI. CDR3 size: 13 residues. V lost 1 base and J 6 bases, leaving 10 bases between the germline ends. CDR3 sequence: CASSPRSQVEQYF. The DNA for the CDR3 is TGTGCCAGCTCACCACGGAGTCAAGTCGAGCAGTACTTC.

The rearrangement uses TRBV5-6 and TRBJ2-3; weak D call: TRBD2 (5 bases). Germline V gives CDR1 SGHDT, CDR2 YYEEEE. The CDR3 extends over 16 amino acids. Trimming took 2 bases from V and 4 from J, leaving 17 bases between them. The CDR3 sequence is CASSLPRRGSADTQYF. CDR3 DNA sequence: TGTGCCAGCAGCTTACCTCGACGGGGATCCGCAGATACGCAGTATTTT.

Remarks on this clone: The same CDR3 is also encoded by other DNA sequences in this sample. The V call is TRBV7-2, the J call TRBJ2-7; 12 nucleotides line up with TRBD1. The CDR3 has 14 amino acids. V lost 4 bases, J lost 4 bases, and 2 bases stayed unmatched. Per the germline V gene, CDR1 is SGHTA and CDR2 is FQGNSA. This CDR3 is CASSSGQGAYEQYF. The CDR3 coding sequence is TGTGCCAGCAGCTCGGGACAGGGGGCATACGAGCAGTACTTC.

The chain joins TRBV19 to TRBJ2-7; maybe TRBD2 (5 bases). CDR3 length equals 13 residues. V lost 3 bases, J lost 7 bases, and 13 bases lay in between. In germline, CDR1 is LNHDA, CDR2 SQIVND (reference sequence). CDR3 DNA sequence: TGTGCCAGTAGTATGTCAAAAACGGGGGAGCAGTACTTC. It translates to CASSMSKTGEQYF.

The chain is built from TRBV6-1 and TRBJ2-5, with a weak D call TRBD2 (5 bases). V was pared by 0 bases and J by 7 bases, with 9 bases between. The CDR3 has 13 residues. Per the germline V gene, CDR1 is MNHNS and CDR2 is SASEGT. CDR3 in amino acids: CASSEAREGTQYF. In nucleotides, the CDR3 is TGTGCCAGCAGTGAAGCGCGAGAGGGGACCCAGTACTTC.

This clone was seen only a few times. The same CDR3 also results from other DNA sequences found in this sample. In DNA form, the CDR3 reads TGTGCCAGCAGCTTGGGGAGGGTGAACACTGAAGCTTTCTTT. It specifies CASSLGRVNTEAFF. The chain recombines TRBV5-4 with TRBJ1-1; no reliable D call. This CDR3 comprises 14 residues. Germline V lookup: CDR1 SGHNT, CDR2 YYREEE (reference sequence). Trimming removed 0 bases from V and 0 bases from J, with 6 bases in between.

This chain links TRBV6-1 with TRBJ1-1; 7 bases are shared with TRBD1. Trimming cost V 2 bases and J 4 bases; bases outside gene matches: 7. The CDR3 extends over 15 amino acids. The germline V gene encodes CDR1 MNHNS and CDR2 SASEGT. The CDR3: CASSELTGRTTEAFF. CDR3 sequence (DNA): TGTGCCAGCAGTGAACTGACAGGGCGGACCACTGAAGCTTTCTTT.

In this sample, this clone turned up once. The chain recombines TRBV4-3 with TRBJ2-5; 7 nucleotides match TRBD2. Per the germline V gene, CDR1 is LGHNA and CDR2 is YSLEER. CDR3 length equals 15 residues. Trimming removed 1 base from V and 3 bases from J; junction bases left unmatched: 5. As DNA, the CDR3 is TGCGCCAGCAGCCAAGGGTGGCTAGCGGAAGAGACCCAGTACTTC. Its protein is CASSQGWLAEETQYF.

With respect to this clone: Other DNA sequences from this sample encode an identical CDR3 as well. V gene TRBV2 combines with J gene TRBJ2-2; 8 bases line up with TRBD2. CDR3 length: 15 amino acids. J gave up 1 base and V 4 bases, and 2 bases lay outside the gene matches. Germline loops: CDR1 SNHLY, CDR2 FYNNEI. CDR3 coding DNA: TGTGCCAGCAGTGGCCTAGCGGGGAACACCGGGGAGCTGTTTTTT. Amino acid sequence: CASSGLAGNTGELFF. Full variable domain (outside the CDR3, taken from reference TRBV2 and TRBJ2-2): EPEVTQTPSHQVTQMGQEVILRCVPISNHLYFYWYRQILGQKVEFLVSFYNNEISEKSEIFDDQFSVERPDGSNFTLKIRSTKLEDSAMYFCASSGLAGNTGELFFGEGSRLTVL.

This rearrangement joins TRBV5-1 to TRBJ2-1; possible D gene TRBD2, 6 bases. Germline-derived CDR1 and CDR2 are SGHRS and YFSETQ. Trimming stripped 4 bases from V and 4 bases from J, with 21 bases between. There are 17 residues in the CDR3. The CDR3 protein is CASSHTVGTPWYNEQFF. CDR3 DNA sequence: TGCGCCAGCAGCCATACTGTTGGGACTCCCTGGTACAATGAGCAGTTCTTC.

Comment on this clone: The same CDR3 arises from other DNA sequences in this sample as well. The chain joins TRBV28 to TRBJ1-2; tentative D call: TRBD1 (5 bases). The CDR3 spans 13 residues. From germline, CDR1 is MDHEN and CDR2 SYDVKM. The V and J ends lost 5 bases and 2 bases respectively, with 9 bases between them. The CDR3, as DNA: TGTGCCAGCAGTCCGGGACGGAACTATGGCTACACCTTC. Translation gives CASSPGRNYGYTF.

The chain is built from TRBV18 and TRBJ1-2, with D perhaps matching TRBD1 (6 bases). Germline V gene data show CDR1 as KGHSH and CDR2 as LQKENI. V was trimmed by 2 bases and J by 5 bases, leaving 15 bases between them. The CDR3 contains 15 residues. CDR3 sequence: CASSPILGTGYGYTF. The CDR3 coding sequence is TGTGCCAGCTCACCAATTCTAGGAACAGGGTATGGCTACACCTTC.

The chain carries TRBV2 and TRBJ2-7; 9 positions agree with TRBD1. J gave up 6 bases and V 8 bases, and 8 bases lay outside the gene matches. Germline lookup yields CDR1 SNHLY and CDR2 FYNNEI. This CDR3 spans 13 amino acids. CDR3: CASYRDREGEQYF. Here the CDR3 DNA reads TGTGCCAGCTACCGGGACAGGGAGGGCGAGCAGTACTTC.

CDR3 region: CAWSVGWSNQPQHF. CDR3 sequence (DNA): TGTGCCTGGAGTGTAGGCTGGAGCAATCAGCCCCAGCATTTT. V and J are TRBV30 and TRBJ1-5; no firm D call. Looked up from germline, CDR1 is GTSNPN and CDR2 is SVGIG (reference sequence). V was shortened by 0 bases and J by 1 base, with 7 bases between the two germline ends. There are 14 residues in the CDR3.

The chain uses TRBV4-2 and TRBJ1-4; TRBD1 is a possible D gene (6 bases). Trimming shortened V by 4 bases and J by 2 bases, and 20 bases separated the two germline ends. This CDR3 spans 18 amino acids. In germline, CDR1 is LGHNA, CDR2 YNFKEQ. CDR3 sequence: CASSPTRGGAGTNEKLFF. For the CDR3, the DNA is TGTGCCAGCAGCCCTACCCGCGGGGGCGCCGGTACTAATGAAAAACTGTTTTTT.

This sequence joins TRBV19 and TRBJ1-1, with D maybe TRBD1 (5 bases). Germline-derived CDR1 and CDR2 are LNHDA and SQIVND (reference sequence). The CDR3 is 17 residues long. Trimming left V 6 bases short and J 0 bases short, with 20 bases between. CDR3 sequence (DNA): TGTGCCAGTAGACCCCAAAGGGGCTTATTAGTGAACACTGAAGCTTTCTTT. It yields the protein CASRPQRGLLVNTEAFF. The whole variable domain, remainder taken from reference TRBV19 and TRBJ1-1, is DGGITQSPKYLFRKEGQNVTLSCEQNLNHDAMYWYRQDPGQGLRLIYYSQIVNDFQKGDIAEGYSVSREKKESFPLTVTSAQKNPTAFYLCASRPQRGLLVNTEAFFGQGTRLTVV.

The chain couples TRBV27 to TRBJ2-2; D is perhaps TRBD1 (5 bases). Trimming removed 3 bases at V and 6 bases at J, with 14 bases between. CDR3 size: 15 residues. Germline V gene lookup returns CDR1 MNHEY and CDR2 SMNVEV (reference sequence). The CDR3 nucleotides are TGTGCCAGCAGTTTTGTTGGGGCGCGGTCCGGGGAGCTGTTTTTT. Its protein is CASSFVGARSGELFF.

The chain carries TRBV19 and TRBJ1-1, with TRBD1 as a possible D gene (6 bases). The CDR3 extends over 13 amino acids. CDR1 LNHDA and CDR2 SQIVND come from the germline V gene (reference sequence). The V end was cut by 2 bases, the J end by 3 bases, with 7 bases between. The DNA for the CDR3 is TGTGCCAGTAGTATATCAGGGGACACTGAAGCTTTCTTT. Its protein is CASSISGDTEAFF.

The chain recombines TRBV28 with TRBJ1-5, with no clear D. The germline gives CDR1 MDHEN, CDR2 SYDVKM. V shed 5 bases and J shed 7 bases, with 15 bases lying between them. The CDR3 is 14 residues long. The CDR3 protein is CASSAGRDSQPQHF. DNA of the CDR3: TGTGCCAGCAGTGCCGGCAGAGATAGCCAGCCCCAGCATTTT.

The rearrangement joins TRBV27 to TRBJ2-1, with 12 nucleotides matching TRBD2. CDR3 length equals 14 residues. J gave up 8 bases and V 9 bases, and 8 bases lay outside the gene matches. Germline CDR1 MNHEY, CDR2 SMNVEV (reference sequence). CDR3 amino acids: CASSRTSGIYEQFF. The CDR3, as DNA: TGTGCCAGTAGCCGGACTAGCGGGATTTATGAGCAGTTCTTC.

The gene calls are TRBV10-1 and TRBJ2-1; 7 nucleotides align to TRBD1. CDR1 and CDR2 from the germline V gene are WNHNN and SYGVQD (reference sequence). CDR3 size: 17 residues. V was pared by 0 bases and J by 1 base, with 6 bases of the junction left unmatched. CDR3 sequence: CASSESKGGLSYNEQFF. The CDR3 nucleotides are TGCGCCAGCAGTGAGTCGAAAGGGGGCTTGTCCTACAATGAGCAGTTCTTC.

This chain connects TRBV5-1 to TRBJ2-5; 7 bases are a match to TRBD2. This CDR3 is 16 amino acids long. Germline CDR1 reads SGHRS; CDR2 reads YFSETQ. Unmatched junction bases numbered 9, after V lost 2 bases and J lost 2 bases. Here the CDR3 reads CASSFAQLANQETQYF. In DNA form, the CDR3 reads TGCGCCAGCAGCTTTGCTCAACTAGCGAATCAAGAGACCCAGTACTTC.

The chain links TRBV29-1 to TRBJ2-7, with 9 positions matching TRBD1. Looked up from germline, CDR1 is SQVTM and CDR2 is ANQGSEA. The CDR3 spans 13 residues. V dropped 4 bases and J dropped 6; count of bases not matched to a gene: 7. The CDR3 loop is CSVGAGTGSEQYF. CDR3 nucleotide sequence: TGCAGCGTTGGGGCCGGGACAGGGAGCGAGCAGTACTTC.

V gene TRBV6-1 combines with J gene TRBJ2-4; D could derive from TRBD1 or TRBD2 (6 bases each). The germline V gene encodes CDR1 MNHNS and CDR2 SASEGT. The CDR3 is made up of 16 amino acids. V lost 1 base, J lost 0 bases, and 10 bases lay in between. CDR3 nucleotide sequence: TGTGCCAGCAGTGAAGTAGGGGGGATAGCCAAAAACATTCAGTACTTC. The encoded protein is CASSEVGGIAKNIQYF.